This record concerns one T cell receptor beta chain sequence. Antigen specificity is unknown. Only in-frame clones appear in the TCRdb table, and some are missing; sequencing was by immunoSEQ multiplex PCR. The table has about 190,000 clones, about 94% seen once. Germline V CDR1 and CDR2: SQVTM, ANQGSEA. The length of the CDR3 is 20 residues. V gave up 7 bases and J gave up 0 bases; unmatched junction bases: 18. The data were taken from a study of T cell responses to AZD1222 COVID-19 vaccine. Study observations and caveats: In a largely white British group with more females than males, clonal diversity was possibly underestimated.

The chain carries TRBV29-1 and TRBJ2-1; TRBD2 agrees at 13 bases. The TCR originated in an adult in good health. The source material was peripheral blood, sampled on day 0 of AZD1222 vaccination. The DNA of the CDR3 is TGCAGCGCCGTATCGGGGGGGGGACTAGCGGGAACCTACTCCTACAATGAGCAGTTCTTC. This gives the protein CSAVSGGGLAGTYSYNEQFF.